The 14 T cell receptor beta chains in this list originate from one sample, sequenced in a study of blood T cell repertoires in COVID-19. Using immunoSEQ multiplex PCR, the repertoire was profiled, and TCRdb retains in-frame clones only, with some absent. This table holds about 280,000 clones, approximately 90% found once. The specimen sequenced was PBMCs or T cells enriched from blood (not recorded which). The receptors shown here come from a woman aged 55-75 years in a cohort exposed to, infected with or recovered from COVID-19 (not recorded which).

This chain uses TRBV13 with TRBJ2-6, with TRBD1 matching over 8 bases. The J segment lost 1 base and the V segment lost 4 bases, leaving 9 bases of the junction unmatched. Germline V CDR1 and CDR2: PRHDT, FYEKMQ (reference sequence). The CDR3 contains 18 residues. The DNA of the CDR3 is TGTGCCAGCAGCTCCCTGGACAGGGTAGGATCTGGGGCCAACGTCCTGACTTTC. Protein sequence: CASSSLDRVGSGANVLTF.

The V and J genes are TRBV10-3 and TRBJ2-7, with D perhaps TRBD2 (5 bases). The V end lost 10 bases, the J end lost 7 bases, and 14 bases lay between the germline ends. The CDR3 sequence is 11 residues long. Germline V lookup: CDR1 ENHRY, CDR2 SYGVKD. CDR3 sequence reads: CASQGLDEQYF. CDR3 in DNA: TGTGCCAGCCAAGGACTTGATGAGCAGTACTTC.

The rearrangement joins TRBV4-2 to TRBJ2-7; TRBD2 matches 8 bases. Germline V gene sequence: CDR1 LGHNA, CDR2 YNFKEQ. J was trimmed by 0 bases and V by 3 bases; bases with no gene match: 10. The CDR3 spans 17 residues. The CDR3 loop is CASSQALTSDSSYEQYF. The CDR3 nucleotides are TGTGCCAGCAGCCAGGCCTTGACTAGCGACAGCTCCTACGAGCAGTACTTC.

The chain carries TRBV7-3 and TRBJ2-4, with 7 bases matching TRBD2. Trimming at V came to 2 bases and at J to 0 bases, leaving 4 bases not matched to a gene. This CDR3 is 16 amino acids long. Germline loops: CDR1 SGHTA, CDR2 FQGTGA. DNA of the CDR3: TGTGCCAGCAGCTTATGGGGCGGGAGAGCCAAAAACATTCAGTACTTC. The encoded protein is CASSLWGGRAKNIQYF.

The chain links TRBV25-1 to TRBJ2-7, with a possible D match to TRBD2 (6 bases). V lost 4 bases to trimming and J lost 4 bases, with 11 bases between them. The CDR3 runs to 13 residues. The germline V gene has CDR1 MGHDK and CDR2 SYGVNS. CDR3 loop: CASSVREPYEQYF. The CDR3, as DNA: TGTGCCAGCAGTGTTCGGGAGCCATACGAGCAGTACTTC.

CDR3 bases: TGTGCCAGCAGGTCGACAGGGGGCACCTATGGCTACACCTTC. Translation: CASRSTGGTYGYTF. The chain carries TRBV5-4 and TRBJ1-2; 10 nucleotides line up with TRBD1. The germline V gene has CDR1 SGHNT and CDR2 YYREEE (reference sequence). There are 14 residues in the CDR3. With 5 bases clipped from V and 4 bases from J, the junction kept 5 bases outside the gene matches.

This clone was seen just once. The chain combines TRBV10-3 with TRBJ1-3, with D perhaps TRBD1 (5 bases). Between the trimmed V and J ends, which lost 4 bases and 0 bases, there was a span of 13 bases. The germline V gene encodes CDR1 ENHRY and CDR2 SYGVKD. The CDR3 extends over 16 amino acids. CDR3 residues: CAISGPGKRSGNTIYF. CDR3 DNA: TGTGCCATCAGTGGGCCAGGGAAACGCTCTGGAAACACCATATATTTT.

The CDR3 DNA reads as TGTGCCAGCAGTTCCCTTACTAGCCTCGGGTACGAGCAGTACTTC. This encodes CASSSLTSLGYEQYF. The chain recombines TRBV6-5 with TRBJ2-7, with D perhaps TRBD2 (6 bases). Trimming stripped 4 bases from V and 4 bases from J, with 17 bases between. The CDR3 covers 15 residues. CDR1 is MNHEY and CDR2 is SVGAGI in the germline V gene.

The rearrangement links TRBV9 to TRBJ2-7, with 8 bases matching TRBD1. Per the germline V gene, CDR1 is SGDLS and CDR2 is YYNGEE. The V segment lost 3 bases and the J segment 11 bases; nucleotides outside the gene matches: 10. The CDR3 runs to 13 residues. The CDR3 sequence: CASSGREDRVKYF. The CDR3 DNA follows: TGTGCCAGCAGCGGCCGAGAGGACAGGGTAAAGTACTTC. Using reference TRBV9 and TRBJ2-7 for the parts outside the CDR3, the full variable domain is DSGVTQTPKHLITATGQRVTLRCSPRSGDLSVYWYQQSLDQGLQFLIQYYNGEERAKGNILERFSAQQFPDLHSELNLSSLELGDSALYFCASSGREDRVKYFGPGTRLTVT.

The rearrangement links TRBV19 to TRBJ1-2, with 7 bases aligning to TRBD1. The CDR3 runs to 14 residues. Germline V lookup: CDR1 LNHDA, CDR2 SQIVND (reference sequence). J gave up 0 bases and V 7 bases, and 5 bases lay outside the gene matches. CDR3 region: CASTDRVANYGYTF. The CDR3 DNA reads TGTGCCAGTACCGACAGGGTAGCTAACTATGGCTACACCTTC. The full variable domain, with the rest looked up from reference TRBV19 and TRBJ1-2, is DGGITQSPKYLFRKEGQNVTLSCEQNLNHDAMYWYRQDPGQGLRLIYYSQIVNDFQKGDIAEGYSVSREKKESFPLTVTSAQKNPTAFYLCASTDRVANYGYTFGSGTRLTVV.

This chain connects TRBV28 to TRBJ2-7, with TRBD2 identical over 7 bases. V was pared by 7 bases and J by 0 bases, with 9 bases of the junction left unmatched. Per germline, CDR1 MDHEN and CDR2 SYDVKM. CDR3 length: 15 residues. The CDR3 reads CASITQGRGSYEQYF. DNA for the CDR3: TGTGCCAGCATCACTCAAGGGAGGGGCTCCTACGAGCAGTACTTC.

J is TRBJ2-1 and V is TRBV4-1; TRBD1 matches 8 bases. Per germline, CDR1 MGHRA and CDR2 YSYEKL. V trimming: 5 bases; J trimming: 6 bases; junction bases outside the gene matches: 12. This CDR3 region has 16 residues. The CDR3: CASSAVDRVKGNEQFF. CDR3 in DNA: TGCGCCAGCAGCGCGGTGGACAGGGTTAAAGGCAATGAGCAGTTCTTC.

The chain recombines TRBV4-2 with TRBJ2-7, with D possibly TRBD2 on 6 matching bases. The CDR3 contains 15 residues. Trimming left V 1 base short and J 5 bases short, with 15 bases between. Per germline, CDR1 LGHNA and CDR2 YNFKEQ. The CDR3 DNA sequence: TGTGCCAGCAGCCAAGGGGCGGGAAAATACGACGAGCAGTACTTC. It is translated as CASSQGAGKYDEQYF.

V usage is TRBV2 and J usage is TRBJ1-6; D is uncertain. CDR1 is SNHLY and CDR2 is FYNNEI in the germline V gene. This CDR3 has 15 residues. The germline V and J ends were trimmed by 7 bases and 5 bases, with 15 bases remaining between them. CDR3 DNA sequence: TGTGCCAGCACGGGTGATCAGAGTAATAATTCACCCCTCCACTTT. Encoded protein: CASTGDQSNNSPLHF.